These T cell receptor beta chains were read from a single sample in a study of Ad26.COV2.S vaccination and SARS-CoV-2 variants. The method was immunoSEQ multiplex PCR; TCRdb's version includes in-frame clones alone and lacks a portion of them. The table records 350,000 to 450,000 clones, 80% to 90% of them present only once. This specimen was peripheral blood, taken in a trial of Ad26.COV2.S vaccine versus placebo. These receptors were obtained from a person between 18 and 59 years old who received the Ad26.COV2.S COVID-19 vaccine or a placebo. Both conserved end residues are trimmed from each CDR3. D genes are given only for firm matches.

J,V,D,CDR3
TRBJ2-6,TRBV24-1,.,ATGGTGSGANVLT
TRBJ2-1,TRBV9,TRBD2,ASSPDSGRYNEQF
TRBJ1-1,TRBV7-9,.,AGRGDDTEAF
TRBJ1-4,TRBV5-6,.,ASSIAGTAGEKLF
TRBJ1-1,TRBV28,.,ASSPPRGINTEAF
TRBJ2-5,TRBV24-1,.,ATSRDSQETQY
TRBJ2-5,TRBV13,.,ASKGENARETQY
TRBJ2-1,TRBV4-1,TRBD2,ASKPLAGPYNEQF
TRBJ1-2,TRBV12-5,.,ASGLAPTGNYGYT
TRBJ2-3,TRBV4-3,TRBD2,ASSQEGLAGAGDTQY
TRBJ1-2,TRBV6-4,.,ASRQLTRGASYYGYT
TRBJ2-1,TRBV5-4,TRBD2,ASSLERGGTGEQF
TRBJ2-1,TRBV11-2,TRBD1,ASSLPGQGFNEQF
TRBJ1-1,TRBV6-1,.,ASDLGMNTEAF
TRBJ2-3,TRBV4-1,TRBD2,ASSQFRPGTIRTDTQY
TRBJ1-1,TRBV19,.,ASSIYRDNTEAF
TRBJ2-3,TRBV3-1/TRBV3-2,.,ASSQGAADTQY
TRBJ1-3,TRBV7-2,.,ASSLQGTTIY
TRBJ2-7,TRBV6-2/TRBV6-3,.,ASSYWDEQY
TRBJ1-3,TRBV7-9,.,ASSPSRVSGNTIY